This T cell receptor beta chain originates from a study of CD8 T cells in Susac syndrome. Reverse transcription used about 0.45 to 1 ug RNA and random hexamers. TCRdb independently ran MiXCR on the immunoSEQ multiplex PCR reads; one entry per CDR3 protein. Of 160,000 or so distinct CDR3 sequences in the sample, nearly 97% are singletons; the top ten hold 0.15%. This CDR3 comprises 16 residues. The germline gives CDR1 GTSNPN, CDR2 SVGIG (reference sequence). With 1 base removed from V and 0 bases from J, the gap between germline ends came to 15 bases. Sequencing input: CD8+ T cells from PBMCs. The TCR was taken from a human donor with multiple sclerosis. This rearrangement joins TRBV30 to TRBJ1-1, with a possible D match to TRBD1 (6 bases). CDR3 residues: CAWSGGGIGLNTEAFF. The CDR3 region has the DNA TGTGCCTGGAGTGGTGGGGGCATCGGGTTGAACACTGAAGCTTTCTTT.